This T cell receptor beta chain was recorded in a study of blood T cell repertoires in COVID-19. The table came from immunoSEQ multiplex PCR; TCRdb's copy has only in-frame clones and leaves some out. The sample yields approximately 190,000 clones, about four fifths seen once. The specimen sequenced was peripheral blood. This TCR was sampled from a man between 60 and 70 years old with acute or convalescent COVID-19.

The CDR3, as DNA: TGTGCCAGCATGTCAGGGCCTGGAAACACCATATATTTT. Amino acids: CASMSGPGNTIYF. The chain combines TRBV2 with TRBJ1-3; possible D gene TRBD1, 5 bases. Germline V lookup: CDR1 SNHLY, CDR2 FYNNEI. The CDR3 extends over 13 amino acids. The V end lost 7 bases, the J end lost 2 bases, and 9 bases lay between the germline ends.